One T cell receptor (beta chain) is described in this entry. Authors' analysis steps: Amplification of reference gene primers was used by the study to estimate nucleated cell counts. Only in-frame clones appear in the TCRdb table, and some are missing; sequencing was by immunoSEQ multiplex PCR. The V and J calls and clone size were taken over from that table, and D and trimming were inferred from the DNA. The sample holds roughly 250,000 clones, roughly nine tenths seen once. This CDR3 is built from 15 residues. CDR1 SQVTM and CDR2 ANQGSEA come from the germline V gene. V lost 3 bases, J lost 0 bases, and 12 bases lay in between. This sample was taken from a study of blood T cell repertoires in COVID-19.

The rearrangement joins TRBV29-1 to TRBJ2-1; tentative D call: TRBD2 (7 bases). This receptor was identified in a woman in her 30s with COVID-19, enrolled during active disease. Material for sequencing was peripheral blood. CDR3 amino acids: CSVDRRGPSYNEQFF. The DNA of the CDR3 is TGCAGCGTTGATAGGCGGGGGCCCTCCTACAATGAGCAGTTCTTC.